What follows are 24 T cell receptor beta chains derived from one specimen sequenced in a study of T cells in Graves' hyperthyroidism and ophthalmopathy. Researchers took RNA transcripts and amplified the TCR beta CDR3 regions from them. First-round RT-PCR targeting the TCR CDR3 was performed with the HTBI primer set. TCRdb passed the multiplex PCR reads through MiXCR, listing each CDR3 protein once. The repertoire holds 480,000 or so distinct CDR3 sequences, with roughly 45% as singletons. Sequences were obtained from peripheral blood or thyroid tissue (not recorded which). These receptor sequences come from an adult woman with Graves' disease, either hyperthyroidism or ophthalmopathy (not recorded which).

The chain combines TRBV2 with TRBJ2-5; maybe TRBD1 (6 bases). The CDR3 is 15 amino acids. Deletions cut 5 bases from V and 2 bases from J, with 15 bases between. CDR1 is SNHLY, CDR2 FYNNEI, per germline. The CDR3 DNA is TGTGCCAGCAGTCAAACCAGGGGAGAACAAGAGACCCAGTACTTC. It translates to CASSQTRGEQETQYF.

The CDR3 spells CASSHDYSYEQYF. DNA of the CDR3: TGTGCCAGCAGCCACGACTACTCCTACGAGCAGTACTTC. The J gene is TRBJ2-7, the V gene TRBV6-2 or TRBV6-3; D perhaps matches TRBD2 (5 bases). The germline V gene encodes CDR1 MNHEY and CDR2 SVGEGT. Trimming took off 6 bases at V and 0 bases at J, with 9 bases between the two ends. The CDR3 consists of 13 residues.

As concerns this clonotype: This may arise from a read error, as a much more abundant clone is one base away. The V and J genes are TRBV7-9 and TRBJ2-3, with 9 nucleotides matching TRBD2. The CDR3 sequence is 15 residues long. Germline V CDR1 and CDR2: SEHNR, FQNEAQ (reference sequence). CDR3 region: CASSFLAGITGTQYF. CDR3 coding DNA: TGTGCCAGCAGCTTCCTAGCGGGAATCACAGGTACGCAGTATTTT.

This clonotype was recorded many times. The chain couples TRBV6-5 to TRBJ1-4; D possibly corresponds to TRBD1 (5 bases). The CDR3 runs to 14 residues. Germline CDR1 is MNHEY and CDR2 is SVGAGI. The V end lost 4 bases, the J end lost 4 bases, and 10 bases lay between the germline ends. Written as DNA, the CDR3 is TGTGCCAGCAGTTTGGGACGGATTAATGAAAAACTGTTTTTT. It encodes CASSLGRINEKLFF.

Ten or more counts support this clonotype. The chain employs TRBV29-1 and TRBJ1-2; D is ambiguous. Germline CDR1 is SQVTM and CDR2 is ANQGSEA. V was cut by 4 bases and J by 8 bases, with 14 bases left in between. The CDR3 runs to 12 residues. This chain's CDR3 is CSVGSQGRGYTF. CDR3 bases: TGCAGCGTTGGTTCGCAAGGTCGCGGCTACACCTTC.

This rearrangement joins TRBV28 to TRBJ1-5; no clear D. V shed 2 bases and J shed 1 base, with 12 bases lying between them. Germline V lookup: CDR1 MDHEN, CDR2 SYDVKM. CDR3 length: 16 residues. Here the CDR3 DNA reads TGTGCCAGCAGTTTAGTTGAGGGATACAGCAATCAGCCCCAGCATTTT. Translated: CASSLVEGYSNQPQHF.

V and J are TRBV14 and TRBJ2-5; D is unclear. The DNA end favors TRBJ2-1, so the J call may be wrong. This CDR3 region has 12 residues. CDR1 is SGHDN and CDR2 is FVKESK in the germline V gene. The CDR3 DNA sequence: TGTGCCAGCAGCTCTTTCCGTGATGAGCAGTTCTTC. The encoded protein is CASSSFRDEQFF.

J is TRBJ1-1 and V is TRBV10-2, with a possible D match to TRBD1 (5 bases). With 2 bases removed from V and 8 bases from J, the gap between germline ends came to 18 bases. CDR1 is WSHSY, CDR2 SAAADI, per germline. The CDR3 has 15 amino acids. The CDR3 reads CASSEGPGRGLEAFF. CDR3 sequence (DNA): TGCGCCAGCAGTGAGGGTCCGGGGCGTGGGTTGGAAGCTTTCTTT.

The gene calls are TRBV29-1 and TRBJ2-7, with a tentative D call TRBD2 (6 bases). The V and J ends lost 8 bases and 0 bases respectively, with 20 bases between them. CDR3 size: 15 residues. Per the germline V gene, CDR1 is SQVTM and CDR2 is ANQGSEA. CDR3 residues: CSLGRQLGLSYEQYF. Written as DNA, the CDR3 is TGCAGCTTAGGGAGGCAGTTGGGACTCTCCTACGAGCAGTACTTC.

The chain recombines TRBV7-3 with TRBJ1-2; TRBD1 matches at 8 bases. Germline V gene sequence: CDR1 SGHTA, CDR2 FQGTGA. The V and J ends lost 0 bases and 6 bases, in that order; junction bases with no gene match: 3. The CDR3 has 14 residues. The CDR3 sequence is CASSLTRTGHGYTF. Written as DNA, the CDR3 is TGTGCCAGCAGCTTAACCAGGACAGGGCATGGCTACACCTTC.

This clonotype was counted a few times. Since a much larger clone is just one base distant, this may be a read error. This sequence joins TRBV6-5 and TRBJ2-5; D perhaps matches TRBD2 (7 bases). This CDR3 is built from 13 residues. Germline V gene lookup returns CDR1 MNHEY and CDR2 SVGAGI. For the CDR3, the DNA is TGTGCCGGGGGGGCGGGGGCCCAAGGGACCCAGTACTTC. Its translation is CAGGAGAQGTQYF.

This clonotype was detected a few times. The chain is built from TRBV6-2 or TRBV6-3 and TRBJ1-1; tentatively, D is TRBD1 (5 bases). The CDR3 extends over 12 amino acids. Germline assignment: CDR1 MNHEY and CDR2 SVGEGT. V was pared by 6 bases and J by 8 bases, with 13 bases between. CDR3 amino acids: CASRHSGREAFF. In nucleotides, the CDR3 is TGTGCCAGCAGACATTCGGGGCGAGAAGCTTTCTTT.

The rearrangement uses TRBV5-4 and TRBJ2-5, with D unclear. Trimming shortened V by 0 bases and J by 4 bases, and 10 bases separated the two germline ends. The CDR3 extends over 14 amino acids. Germline assignment: CDR1 SGHNT and CDR2 YYREEE (reference sequence). The CDR3 coding sequence is TGTGCCAGCAGCTTGGGCGGCAAAATAGAGACCCAGTACTTC. This sequence encodes CASSLGGKIETQYF.

As to this clonotype: A single base separates this from a much larger clone, so it may be a read error. The gene calls are TRBV12-3 or TRBV12-4 and TRBJ1-2, with unresolved D. This CDR3 is 18 amino acids long. CDR3 amino acids: CASSLGSPPEPLPYGHTF. The CDR3 DNA is TGTGCCAGCAGTTTGGGCAGTCCTCCGGAGCCCTTACCATATGGCCACACCTTC.

J is TRBJ1-5 and V is TRBV2; D gene ambiguous. Per the germline V gene, CDR1 is SNHLY and CDR2 is FYNNEI. The CDR3 has 13 amino acids. V was trimmed by 7 bases and J by 3 bases, leaving 10 bases between them. The CDR3 protein is CASMRRDNQPQHF. The CDR3 DNA sequence: TGTGCCAGCATGCGGCGGGACAATCAGCCCCAGCATTTT.

This clonotype came up many times. This chain links TRBV2 with TRBJ1-1; D possibly corresponds to TRBD1 (6 bases). The CDR3 totals 12 residues. V shed 6 bases and J shed 4 bases, with 9 bases lying between them. Germline values: CDR1 SNHLY, CDR2 FYNNEI. For the CDR3, the DNA is TGTGCCAGCAGACGGGACATCACTGAAGCTTTCTTT. Translating it yields CASRRDITEAFF.

The chain has TRBV20-1 and TRBJ1-6; D gene uncertain. The CDR3 length is 13 residues. In germline, CDR1 is DFQATT, CDR2 SNEGSKA (reference sequence). V lost 3 bases to trimming and J lost 9 bases, with 12 bases between them. The CDR3 DNA reads as TGCAGTGCTAGTATAGGTTCTGGTTCACCCCTCCACTTT. Translating it yields CSASIGSGSPLHF.

This clonotype was observed many times. V gene TRBV7-8 combines with J gene TRBJ1-5; D is uncertain. V lost 2 bases to trimming and J lost 0 bases, with 11 bases between them. Germline CDR1 and CDR2: SGHVS and FQNEAQ. The CDR3 length is 16 residues. The DNA of the CDR3 is TGTGCCAGCAGCTTAAGTAGAGAGCCTAGCAATCAGCCCCAGCATTTT. Translating it yields CASSLSREPSNQPQHF.

This clonotype has more than one count but fewer than ten. V usage is TRBV6-1 and J usage is TRBJ2-2; possible D gene TRBD2, 5 bases. There are 14 residues in the CDR3. The germline gives CDR1 MNHNS, CDR2 SASEGT. V dropped 7 bases and J dropped 5 bases, with 14 bases sitting between them. The CDR3 region has the DNA TGTGCCAGCAAAGGACGGGGTATGACCGGGGAGCTGTTTTTT. Its protein product is CASKGRGMTGELFF.

V is TRBV20-1 and J is TRBJ2-2; D unresolved. The V end was cut by 6 bases, the J end by 4 bases, with 18 bases between. CDR1 and CDR2 (germline): DFQATT, SNEGSKA (reference sequence). The CDR3 length is 15 residues. As DNA, the CDR3 is TGCAGTGCGGTAACACGAAGGAGAGGCACCGGGGAGCTGTTTTTT. Amino acid sequence: CSAVTRRRGTGELFF.

This clonotype has just one count. V usage is TRBV12-3 or TRBV12-4 and J usage is TRBJ2-2, with 11 positions matching TRBD2. The CDR3 spans 15 residues. V trimming: 7 bases; J trimming: 4 bases; junction bases outside the gene matches: 5. DNA of the CDR3: TGTGCCAGCATGGCTGGGACTAGCGGCACCGGGGAGCTGTTTTTT. It is translated as CASMAGTSGTGELFF.

This clonotype was seen ten or more times. This rearrangement joins TRBV7-9 to TRBJ1-6; 9 bases align to TRBD1. Per germline, CDR1 SEHNR and CDR2 FQNEAQ (reference sequence). V lost 5 bases to trimming and J lost 7 bases; unmatched junction nucleotides: 6. The CDR3 runs to 15 residues. The CDR3 DNA reads as TGTGCCAGCAGCGCCTGGGACAGGGAGAATTCACCCCTCCACTTT. This gives the protein CASSAWDRENSPLHF.

The V and J genes are TRBV14 and TRBJ1-3; perhaps TRBD1 as D (6 bases). This CDR3 has 17 residues. Trimming removed 4 bases at V and 2 bases at J, with 18 bases between. Per the germline V gene, CDR1 is SGHDN and CDR2 is FVKESK. CDR3 coding DNA: TGTGCCAGCAGCCGGATTAATCCCGGGACAACTGGAAACACCATATATTTT. This gives the protein CASSRINPGTTGNTIYF.

The rearrangement joins TRBV7-9 to TRBJ2-7, with 11 nucleotides matching TRBD1. Per the germline V gene, CDR1 is SEHNR and CDR2 is FQNEAQ (reference sequence). J was trimmed by 6 bases and V by 3 bases; bases with no gene match: 13. This CDR3 spans 17 amino acids. The CDR3 sequence: CASSFRGTGGFFGEQYF. CDR3 sequence (DNA): TGTGCCAGCAGCTTCCGCGGGACAGGGGGTTTTTTTGGCGAGCAGTACTTC.